This record looks at one TCR beta chain sequence and its context. Its target antigen remains unknown. Within one base of it there is no much larger clone, and no base qualities were kept. Trimming accounts for 0 bases at V and 1 base at J, while the number of junction bases matched to no gene is 6. The germline V gene sets CDR1 to SGDLS and CDR2 to YYNGEE. From cysteine to phenylalanine, the CDR3 is 16 amino acids long. Of all the DNA, just the CDR3 is kept, 48 bases in frame from base 1. This sample is drawn from a study of T cell clonotyping in hematopoietic cell transplantation (dated by TCRdb to the early 2020s). Some background on the complete study: Pretransplant samples from recipients were collected after cytoreduction. A total of 135 blood samples were collected in the study from some 37 consecutive transplant recipients and their related donors. Patient recruitment ran from 2015 to early 2017, and follow-up continued until late 2020 or death.

Results and caveats for the whole study, not just this receptor: Only a small fraction of recipient repertoires overlapped donor repertoires, with over 97% appearing de novo at the given depth. The sample size was limited, and CD4 and CD8 repertoire contributions could not be separated because cells were not sorted. Broader posttransplant TCR repertoire diversity was predicted by donor and pretransplant recipient Inverse Simpson Index values. After transplant, TCR diversity in recipients dropped, and pathologically expanded clonotypes increased progressively from day 30 to day 180.

The sample's time point label is to be understood as: recipient sample about 28 days before transplant, after cytoreduction. Blood from recipients was drawn roughly 28 days before transplant, then again at days 30, 100 and 180 after transplant. Nuclei Lysis Solution was used to extract genomic DNA from fresh or cryopreserved unfractionated peripheral blood mononuclear cells. With the immunoSEQ assay, which is a bias-controlled multiplex PCR relying on V- and J-specific primers, TCR beta CDR3 regions were amplified from genomic DNA. In a second PCR step, a proprietary barcode and Illumina adapter sequences were attached to the CDR3 amplicons. CDR3 libraries were sequenced on an Illumina MiSeq instrument. In the paper's pipeline: Export and quality control were handled in immunoSEQ Analyzer 3.0, while downstream analyses relied on R Bioconductor and Immunarch. Repertoire metrics were calculated using only productive rearrangements within the normalized downsampled data set. Clonotypes larger than 5 templates in the normalized cohort were defined as pathologically expanded. The Inverse Simpson Index was used to measure repertoire diversity. The non-normalized data set was used for CMV-specificity analyses so that all clonotypes could be captured. In its TCRdb copy, this immuneACCESS table keeps in-frame sequences only and misses some clones. Where compared with another copy, unresolved V genes explain less than half of these, and the others have no known cause. That table furnishes V, J and clone size, whereas the DNA furnished D and trimming. Counted in this sample were about 27,000 clones; more than 70% of them appeared once. The biggest ten clones account for approximately 5.9% of the sample.

The receptor comes from a man aged 50-60 years with myelodysplastic syndrome. Some clones in this sample may be carry-over from other donors' samples. The rearrangement joined TRBV9 to TRBJ2-5, with 7 junctional bases fitting TRBD1. This specimen consisted of peripheral blood mononuclear cells, obtained before stem cell transplant. The sequenced DNA: TGTGCCAGCAGCGTAGACCCGCCAGGGGGCCAAGAGACCCAGTACTTC. Translated, this is CASSVDPPGGQETQYF.